The 15 T cell receptor beta chains below all came from one sample that was sequenced in a study of radiotherapy plus CTLA-4 blockade in lung cancer. The assay was immunoSEQ multiplex PCR, and TCRdb's table has in-frame clones only and misses some. The sample contains roughly 44,000 clones, over 75% of which appear only once. The specimen was peripheral blood, collected from a patient treated with radiotherapy plus ipilimumab. The receptors here all came from a human donor with non-small cell lung cancer whose response to radiotherapy plus ipilimumab could not be evaluated.

V gene TRBV6-5 combines with J gene TRBJ1-4; 7 bases are shared with TRBD1. The CDR3 covers 15 residues. CDR1 and CDR2 (germline): MNHEY, SVGAGI. After removal of 0 bases from V and 8 bases from J, the junction contained 6 bases not matched to a gene. The CDR3 DNA is TGTGCCAGCAGTTACTCTAGACAGGGAAGGGAAAAACTGTTTTTT. Its translation: CASSYSRQGREKLFF.

This chain links TRBV7-9 with TRBJ1-3; 7 bases align to TRBD1. From germline, CDR1 is SEHNR and CDR2 FQNEAQ (reference sequence). This CDR3 comprises 15 residues. V was pared by 5 bases and J by 3 bases, with 7 bases of the junction left unmatched. The CDR3 is CASSHRGGGGNTIYF. The DNA for the CDR3 is TGTGCCAGCAGCCACAGGGGAGGAGGTGGAAACACCATATATTTT.

The rearrangement links TRBV6-1 to TRBJ2-7, with D hard to call. Trimming stripped 8 bases from V and 1 base from J, with 12 bases between. The CDR3 sequence is 13 residues long. The germline gives CDR1 MNHNS, CDR2 SASEGT. CDR3 nucleotides: TGTGCCAGCTCTCTAGAACCATCCTACGAGCAGTACTTC. It specifies CASSLEPSYEQYF.

This clone is a singleton in its sample. The V and J genes are TRBV5-1 and TRBJ1-2; 8 bases are a match to TRBD1. The CDR3 covers 14 residues. The J segment lost 7 bases and the V segment lost 0 bases, leaving 5 bases of the junction unmatched. The V gene's germline CDR1 is SGHRS and CDR2 YFSETQ. In nucleotides, the CDR3 is TGCGCCAGCAGCTTGGATGGACAGGGACCTGGCTACACCTTC. As protein: CASSLDGQGPGYTF. Filled out from reference TRBV5-1 and TRBJ1-2, the complete variable domain reads KAGVTQTPRYLIKTRGQQVTLSCSPISGHRSVSWYQQTPGQGLQFLFEYFSETQRNKGNFPGRFSGRQFSNSRSEMNVSTLELGDSALYLCASSLDGQGPGYTFGSGTRLTVV.

V is TRBV9 and J is TRBJ2-1, with 8 nucleotides matching TRBD1. After removal of 4 bases from V and 5 bases from J, the junction contained 8 bases not matched to a gene. This CDR3 region has 15 residues. CDR1 and CDR2 (germline): SGDLS, YYNGEE. The CDR3 coding sequence is TGTGCCAGCAGCCGGACAGGGACAACAAACAATGAGCAGTTCTTC. It specifies CASSRTGTTNNEQFF.

This chain uses TRBV7-2 with TRBJ2-2; tentative D call: TRBD2 (6 bases). The germline CDR1 and CDR2 sequences are SGHTA and FQGNSA. CDR3 length equals 13 residues. V was pared by 6 bases and J by 7 bases, with 12 bases between. The CDR3 here is CASSPAGGGELFF. The CDR3 coding sequence is TGTGCCAGCAGTCCCGCCGGGGGCGGGGAGCTGTTTTTT. The full variable domain, with the rest looked up from reference TRBV7-2 and TRBJ2-2, is GAGVSQSPSNKVTEKGKDVELRCDPISGHTALYWYRQSLGQGLEFLIYFQGNSAPDKSGLPSDRFSAERTGGSVSTLTIQRTQQEDSAVYLCASSPAGGGELFFGEGSRLTVL.

The rearrangement links TRBV7-2 to TRBJ2-7; 8 bases are shared with TRBD2. Germline V lookup: CDR1 SGHTA, CDR2 FQGNSA. The CDR3 has 17 residues. V gave up 5 bases and J gave up 0 bases; unmatched junction bases: 12. The CDR3 DNA reads TGTGCCAGCAGCCCTACTCGGGGTAGCGGGACCTCCTACGAGCAGTACTTC. It codes for CASSPTRGSGTSYEQYF.

The chain uses TRBV6-1 and TRBJ2-7, with 7 positions matching TRBD2. CDR3 length equals 14 residues. Germline V gene data show CDR1 as MNHNS and CDR2 as SASEGT. J was trimmed by 2 bases and V by 0 bases; bases with no gene match: 1. CDR3 nucleotide sequence: TGTGCCAGCAGTGAAGCTGGACTAGCCTACGAGCAGTACTTC. This encodes CASSEAGLAYEQYF.

J is TRBJ1-1 and V is TRBV27; D is undetermined. Germline CDR1 is MNHEY and CDR2 is SMNVEV (reference sequence). V dropped 6 bases and J dropped 8 bases, with 16 bases sitting between them. The CDR3 contains 13 residues. CDR3 DNA: TGTGCCAGCAGAACAGTAACCACGGGAGAAGCTTTCTTT. This sequence encodes CASRTVTTGEAFF.

The chain employs TRBV7-9 and TRBJ1-2, with D perhaps matching TRBD1 (6 bases). V was clipped by 2 bases and J by 5 bases, with 15 bases between them. The CDR3 is 15 residues long. CDR1 is SEHNR and CDR2 is FQNEAQ in the germline V gene (reference sequence). CDR3 amino acids: CASSLTGGGSYGYTF. In nucleotides, the CDR3 is TGTGCCAGCAGCTTAACTGGGGGCGGATCGTATGGCTACACCTTC.

The J gene is TRBJ1-3, the V gene TRBV7-2; TRBD1 matches at 9 bases. The CDR3 is made up of 15 amino acids. After removal of 3 bases from V and 2 bases from J, the junction contained 2 bases not matched to a gene. The germline CDR1 and CDR2 sequences are SGHTA and FQGNSA. CDR3 in amino acids: CASSFTGGAGNTIYF. The CDR3 nucleotides read TGTGCCAGCAGCTTTACAGGGGGCGCTGGAAACACCATATATTTT.

In DNA, the CDR3 is TGCAGCGGTCGGCACAGGTTCCAGAACACTGAAGCTTTCTTT. Amino acids: CSGRHRFQNTEAFF. The rearrangement links TRBV29-1 to TRBJ1-1; D may be TRBD1 (5 bases). The CDR3 loop spans 14 amino acids. Trimming left V 7 bases short and J 1 base short, with 16 bases between. The germline CDR1 and CDR2 sequences are SQVTM and ANQGSEA.

The chain recombines TRBV18 with TRBJ1-4; D is ambiguous. The CDR3 totals 17 residues. V was cut by 3 bases and J by 0 bases, with 14 bases left in between. Germline loops: CDR1 KGHSH, CDR2 LQKENI. This CDR3 is CASSPLERGSTNEKLFF. In DNA form, the CDR3 reads TGTGCCAGCTCACCCCTGGAGCGCGGATCAACTAATGAAAAACTGTTTTTT.

This clone appeared once. The V and J genes are TRBV7-9 and TRBJ1-2; possible D gene TRBD1, 6 bases. The ends were cut back, 4 bases at V and 0 bases at J, with 12 bases in the middle. CDR3 length: 15 residues. In germline, CDR1 is SEHNR, CDR2 FQNEAQ (reference sequence). CDR3 residues: CASSSTGKTNYGYTF. CDR3 nucleotide sequence: TGTGCCAGCAGCTCAACAGGGAAAACTAACTATGGCTACACCTTC.

J is TRBJ2-7 and V is TRBV28; 12 bases align to TRBD2. V shed 3 bases and J 2 bases; nucleotides not matched to a gene: 5. Germline assignment: CDR1 MDHEN and CDR2 SYDVKM. This CDR3 is built from 16 residues. CDR3 nucleotide sequence: TGTGCCAGCAGTTTCACTAGCGGGAGGATCACCTACGAGCAGTACTTC. This translates into CASSFTSGRITYEQYF.